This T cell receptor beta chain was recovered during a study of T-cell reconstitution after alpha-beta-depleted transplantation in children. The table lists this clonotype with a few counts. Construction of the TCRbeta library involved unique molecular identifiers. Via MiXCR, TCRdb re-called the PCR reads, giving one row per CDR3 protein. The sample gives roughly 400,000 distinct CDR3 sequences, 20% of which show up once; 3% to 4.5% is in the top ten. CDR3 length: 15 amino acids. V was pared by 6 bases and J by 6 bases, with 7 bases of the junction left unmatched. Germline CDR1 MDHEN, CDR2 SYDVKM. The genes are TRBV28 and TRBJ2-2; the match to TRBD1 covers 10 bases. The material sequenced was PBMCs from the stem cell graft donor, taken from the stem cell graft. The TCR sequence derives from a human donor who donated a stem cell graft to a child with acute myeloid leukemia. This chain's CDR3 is CASRGPGTGAGELFF. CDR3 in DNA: TGTGCCAGCAGGGGTCCCGGGACAGGGGCCGGGGAGCTGTTTTTT.